This TCR beta chain comes out of a study of blood T cell repertoires in COVID-19. Using immunoSEQ multiplex PCR, the repertoire was profiled, and TCRdb retains in-frame clones only, with some absent. This table holds approximately 400,000 clones, roughly nine tenths found once. Trimming shortened V by 2 bases and J by 8 bases, and 10 bases separated the two germline ends. CDR1 is MDHEN, CDR2 SYDVKM, per germline. The CDR3 length is 13 residues. During the 2 weeks before they entered the study, exposed participants had met someone with a PCR-confirmed or clinician-diagnosed COVID-19 case. The chain uses TRBV28 and TRBJ1-3; D is ambiguous. What was sequenced was PBMCs or T cells enriched from blood (not recorded which). This receptor was identified in a woman between 35 and 50 years old who had been exposed to COVID-19. CDR3 in DNA: TGTGCCAGCAGTTTAGGTCGGGGAGACACCATATATTTT. It yields the protein CASSLGRGDTIYF.